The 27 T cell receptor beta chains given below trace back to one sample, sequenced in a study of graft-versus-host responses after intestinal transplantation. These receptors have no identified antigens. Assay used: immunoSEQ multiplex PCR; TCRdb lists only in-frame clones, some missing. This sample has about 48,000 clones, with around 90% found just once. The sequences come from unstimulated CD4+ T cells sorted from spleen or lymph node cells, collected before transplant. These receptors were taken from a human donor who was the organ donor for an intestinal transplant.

The CDR3 sequence: CASSRDSSGNTIYF. The CDR3 region has the DNA TGTGCCAGCAGCCGGGACAGCTCTGGAAACACCATATATTTT. This sequence joins TRBV6-6 and TRBJ1-3, with TRBD1 identical over 7 bases. Germline V gives CDR1 MNHNY, CDR2 SVGAGI (reference sequence). CDR3 size: 14 residues. V shed 6 bases and J 0 bases; nucleotides not matched to a gene: 2.

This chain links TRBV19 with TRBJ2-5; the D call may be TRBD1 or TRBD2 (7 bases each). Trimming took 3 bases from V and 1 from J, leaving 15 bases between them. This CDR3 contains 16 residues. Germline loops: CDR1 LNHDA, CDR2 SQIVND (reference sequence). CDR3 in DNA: TGTGCCAGTAGTATCCAAAGGGAGGGGGCCCAAGAGACCCAGTACTTC. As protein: CASSIQREGAQETQYF.

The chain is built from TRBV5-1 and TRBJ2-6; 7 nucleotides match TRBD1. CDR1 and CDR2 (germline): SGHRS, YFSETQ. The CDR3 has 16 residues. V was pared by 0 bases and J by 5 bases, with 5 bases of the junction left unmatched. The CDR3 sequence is CASSLAGDSRANVLTF. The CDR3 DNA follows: TGCGCCAGCAGCTTGGCCGGGGACAGTAGGGCCAACGTCCTGACTTTC.

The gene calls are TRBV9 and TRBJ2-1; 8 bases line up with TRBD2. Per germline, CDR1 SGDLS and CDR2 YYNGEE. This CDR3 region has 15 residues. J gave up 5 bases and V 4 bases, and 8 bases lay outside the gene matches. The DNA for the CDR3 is TGTGCCAGCAGCTCTGGACTAGCAGATAACAATGAGCAGTTCTTC. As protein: CASSSGLADNNEQFF. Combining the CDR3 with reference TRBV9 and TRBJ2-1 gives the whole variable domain DSGVTQTPKHLITATGQRVTLRCSPRSGDLSVYWYQQSLDQGLQFLIQYYNGEERAKGNILERFSAQQFPDLHSELNLSSLELGDSALYFCASSSGLADNNEQFFGPGTRLTVL.

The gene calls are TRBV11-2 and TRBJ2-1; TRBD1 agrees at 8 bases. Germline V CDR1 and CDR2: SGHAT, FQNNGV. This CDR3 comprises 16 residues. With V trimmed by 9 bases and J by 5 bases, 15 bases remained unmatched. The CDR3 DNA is TGTGCCAGGTCGAAACCCTCTGCGGACAGGGACAATGAGCAGTTCTTC. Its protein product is CARSKPSADRDNEQFF.

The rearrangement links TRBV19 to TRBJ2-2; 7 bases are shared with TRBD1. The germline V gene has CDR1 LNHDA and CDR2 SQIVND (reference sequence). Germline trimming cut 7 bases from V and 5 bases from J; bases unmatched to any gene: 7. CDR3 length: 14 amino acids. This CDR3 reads CASTPTTGTGELFF. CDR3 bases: TGTGCCAGTACCCCTACGACAGGGACCGGGGAGCTGTTTTTT.

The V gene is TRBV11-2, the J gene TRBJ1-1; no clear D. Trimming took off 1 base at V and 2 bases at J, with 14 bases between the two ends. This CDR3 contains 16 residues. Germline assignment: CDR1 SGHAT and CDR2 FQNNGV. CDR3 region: CASSLVLSSLNTEAFF. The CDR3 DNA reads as TGTGCCAGCAGCTTAGTGTTGTCGTCCCTCAACACTGAAGCTTTCTTT.

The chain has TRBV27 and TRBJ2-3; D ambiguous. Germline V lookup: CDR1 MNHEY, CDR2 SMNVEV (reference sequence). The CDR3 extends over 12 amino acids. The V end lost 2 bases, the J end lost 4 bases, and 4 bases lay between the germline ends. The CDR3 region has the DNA TGTGCCAGCAGTTTAAACCCAGATACGCAGTATTTT. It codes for CASSLNPDTQYF.

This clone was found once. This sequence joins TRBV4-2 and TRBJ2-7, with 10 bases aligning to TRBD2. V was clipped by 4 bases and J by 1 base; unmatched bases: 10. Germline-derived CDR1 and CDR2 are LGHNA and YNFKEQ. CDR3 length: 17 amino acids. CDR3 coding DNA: TGTGCCAGCAGCCCCAACCCTGGACTAGCGGTATCCTACGAGCAGTACTTC. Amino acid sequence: CASSPNPGLAVSYEQYF.

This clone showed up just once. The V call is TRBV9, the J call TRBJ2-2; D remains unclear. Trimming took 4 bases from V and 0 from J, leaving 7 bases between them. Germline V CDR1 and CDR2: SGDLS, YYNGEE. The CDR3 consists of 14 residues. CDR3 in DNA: TGTGCCAGCAGCCTCCTCGCGAACACCGGGGAGCTGTTTTTT. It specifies CASSLLANTGELFF.

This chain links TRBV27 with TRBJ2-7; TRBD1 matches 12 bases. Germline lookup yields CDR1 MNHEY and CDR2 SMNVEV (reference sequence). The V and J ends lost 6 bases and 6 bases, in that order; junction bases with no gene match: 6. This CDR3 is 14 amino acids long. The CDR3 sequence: CASSIGTGGSEQYF. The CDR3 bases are TGTGCCAGCAGCATCGGGACAGGGGGCTCCGAGCAGTACTTC.

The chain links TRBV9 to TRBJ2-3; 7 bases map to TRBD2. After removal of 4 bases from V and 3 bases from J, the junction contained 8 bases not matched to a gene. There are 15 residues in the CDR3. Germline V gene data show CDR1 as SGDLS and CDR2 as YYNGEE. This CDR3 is CASSFVAGSTDTQYF. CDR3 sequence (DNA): TGTGCCAGCAGCTTCGTAGCGGGCTCGACAGATACGCAGTATTTT.

The CDR3 bases are TGTGCCAGCAGCCCCCGACAGATCATGAACACTGAAGCTTTCTTT. It specifies CASSPRQIMNTEAFF. The V and J genes are TRBV7-9 and TRBJ1-1; TRBD1 might be the D (5 bases). V lost 5 bases, J lost 0 bases, and 13 bases lay in between. Looked up from germline, CDR1 is SEHNR and CDR2 is FQNEAQ (reference sequence). This CDR3 is built from 15 residues.

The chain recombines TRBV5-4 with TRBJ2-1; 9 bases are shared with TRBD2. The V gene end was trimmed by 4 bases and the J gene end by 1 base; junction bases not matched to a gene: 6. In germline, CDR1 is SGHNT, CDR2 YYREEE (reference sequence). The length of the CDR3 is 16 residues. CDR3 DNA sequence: TGTGCCAGCAGCAAAAACGGACTAGCGTCCTACAATGAGCAGTTCTTC. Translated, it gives CASSKNGLASYNEQFF.

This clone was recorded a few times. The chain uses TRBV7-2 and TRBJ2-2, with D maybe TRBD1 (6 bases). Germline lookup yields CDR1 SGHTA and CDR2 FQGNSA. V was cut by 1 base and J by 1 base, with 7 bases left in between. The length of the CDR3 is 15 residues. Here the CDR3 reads CASSLGGQNTGELFF. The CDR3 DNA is TGTGCCAGCAGCTTAGGGGGACAGAACACCGGGGAGCTGTTTTTT.

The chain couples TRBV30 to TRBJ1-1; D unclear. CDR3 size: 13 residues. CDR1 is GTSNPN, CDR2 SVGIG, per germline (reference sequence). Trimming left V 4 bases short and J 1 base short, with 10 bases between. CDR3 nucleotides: TGTGCCTGGACCCCACACCAGAACACTGAAGCTTTCTTT. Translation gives CAWTPHQNTEAFF.

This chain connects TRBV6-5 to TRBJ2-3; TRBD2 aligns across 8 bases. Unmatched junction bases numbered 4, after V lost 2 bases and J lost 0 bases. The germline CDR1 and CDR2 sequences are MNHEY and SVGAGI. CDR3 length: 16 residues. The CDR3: CASSYTLAGSTDTQYF. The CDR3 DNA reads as TGTGCCAGCAGTTACACCTTAGCGGGGAGCACAGATACGCAGTATTTT.

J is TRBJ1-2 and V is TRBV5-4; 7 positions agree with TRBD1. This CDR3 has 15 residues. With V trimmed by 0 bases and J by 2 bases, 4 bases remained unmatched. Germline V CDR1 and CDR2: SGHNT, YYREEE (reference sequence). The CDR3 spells CASSLGPQGNYGYTF. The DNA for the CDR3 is TGTGCCAGCAGCTTGGGCCCACAGGGGAACTATGGCTACACCTTC.

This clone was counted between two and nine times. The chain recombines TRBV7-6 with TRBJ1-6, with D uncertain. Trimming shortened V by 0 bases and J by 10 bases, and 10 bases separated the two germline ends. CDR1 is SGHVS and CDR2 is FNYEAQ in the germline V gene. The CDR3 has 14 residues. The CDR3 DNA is TGTGCCAGCAGCTTAGCCGGCCCGGACTCACCCCTCCACTTT. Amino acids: CASSLAGPDSPLHF.

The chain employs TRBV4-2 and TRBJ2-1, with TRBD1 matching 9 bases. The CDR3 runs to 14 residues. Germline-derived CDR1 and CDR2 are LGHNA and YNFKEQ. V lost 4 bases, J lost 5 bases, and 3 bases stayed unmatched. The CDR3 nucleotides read TGTGCCAGCAGCCGAGGGGACAGGGACAATGAGCAGTTCTTC. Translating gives CASSRGDRDNEQFF.

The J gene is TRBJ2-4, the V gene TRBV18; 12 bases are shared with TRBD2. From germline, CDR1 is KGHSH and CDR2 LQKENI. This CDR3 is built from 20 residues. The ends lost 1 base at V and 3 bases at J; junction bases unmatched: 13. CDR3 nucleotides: TGTGCCAGCTCACCACTAAGGTCTAGCGGGAGGGCCGTGGACAAAAACATTCAGTACTTC. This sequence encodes CASSPLRSSGRAVDKNIQYF.

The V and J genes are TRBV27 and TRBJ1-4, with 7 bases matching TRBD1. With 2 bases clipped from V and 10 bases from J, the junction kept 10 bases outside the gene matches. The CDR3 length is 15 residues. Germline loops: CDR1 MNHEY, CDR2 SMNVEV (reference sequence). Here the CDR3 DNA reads TGTGCCAGCAGTTTAAGGGGGCCGCCTCCGGGAAAACTGTTTTTT. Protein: CASSLRGPPPGKLFF.

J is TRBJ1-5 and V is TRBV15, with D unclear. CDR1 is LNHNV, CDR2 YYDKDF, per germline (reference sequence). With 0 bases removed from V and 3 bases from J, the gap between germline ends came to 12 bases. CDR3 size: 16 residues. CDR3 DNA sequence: TGTGCCACCAGCAGAGACGGGAGCCTCTTCAATCAGCCCCAGCATTTT. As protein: CATSRDGSLFNQPQHF.

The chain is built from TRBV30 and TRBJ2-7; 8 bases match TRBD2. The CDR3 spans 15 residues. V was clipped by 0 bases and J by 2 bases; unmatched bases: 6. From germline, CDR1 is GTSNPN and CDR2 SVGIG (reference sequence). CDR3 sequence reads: CAWSVQLGLAYEQYF. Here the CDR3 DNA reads TGTGCCTGGAGTGTACAGTTGGGACTAGCCTACGAGCAGTACTTC.

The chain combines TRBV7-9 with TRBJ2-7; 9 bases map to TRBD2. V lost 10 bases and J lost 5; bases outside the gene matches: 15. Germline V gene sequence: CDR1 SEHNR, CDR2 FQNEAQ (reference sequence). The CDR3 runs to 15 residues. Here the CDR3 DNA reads TGTGCCATCCGGATGAGTAGCGGGAGCGCTCACGAGCAGTACTTC. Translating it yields CAIRMSSGSAHEQYF.

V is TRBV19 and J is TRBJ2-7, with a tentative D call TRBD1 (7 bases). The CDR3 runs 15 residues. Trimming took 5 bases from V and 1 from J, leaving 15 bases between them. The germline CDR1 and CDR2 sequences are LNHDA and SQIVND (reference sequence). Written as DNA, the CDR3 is TGTGCCAGTAGTTCCCAGGGGGGTCGATCCTACGAGCAGTACTTC. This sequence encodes CASSSQGGRSYEQYF.

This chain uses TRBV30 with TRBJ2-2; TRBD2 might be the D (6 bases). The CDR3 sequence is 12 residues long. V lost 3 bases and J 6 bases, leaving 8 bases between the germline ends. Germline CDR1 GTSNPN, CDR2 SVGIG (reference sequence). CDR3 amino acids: CAWRGGSGELFF. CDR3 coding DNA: TGTGCCTGGAGGGGGGGTTCCGGGGAGCTGTTTTTT.